This TCR beta chain came from a study of OX40 agonist ivuxolimab in advanced cancers. At the level of the study: Patients receiving dose escalation had hepatocellular carcinoma, melanoma, renal cell or head and neck cancer.

Clones were sequenced by immunoSEQ multiplex PCR, and TCRdb holds only the in-frame ones, with some missing. The table lists approximately 39,000 clones, 65% to 85% of them singletons, with 8.5% to 14% in the top ten. In the case of this clone: Antigen: not known.

Broader study findings: The CD4+ and CD8+ T cells in the blood had expanded clonally by week 6 at 0.1 to 3.0 mg/kg.

Germline assignment: CDR1 SGDLS and CDR2 YYNGEE. The ends were cut back, 0 bases at V and 4 bases at J, with 2 bases in the middle. The CDR3 length is 12 residues. Autoimmune disease history or systemic immunosuppression led to patient exclusion. This sequence joins TRBV9 and TRBJ1-3; D is ambiguous. The clonotype originates from an adult with an advanced solid tumor such as melanoma, head and neck, liver or kidney cancer. Sample: CD4+ or CD8+ T cells sorted from blood, taken in a trial of the OX40 agonist ivuxolimab. The CDR3 here is CASSVDGNTIYF. The CDR3 DNA reads as TGTGCCAGCAGCGTAGACGGAAACACCATATATTTT. The variable domain in full, completed from reference TRBV9 and TRBJ1-3, reads DSGVTQTPKHLITATGQRVTLRCSPRSGDLSVYWYQQSLDQGLQFLIQYYNGEERAKGNILERFSAQQFPDLHSELNLSSLELGDSALYFCASSVDGNTIYFGEGSWLTVV.